The 21 T cell receptor beta chains reported below all come from one sample, sequenced in a study of T cells in Graves' hyperthyroidism and ophthalmopathy. The CDR3 regions of TCR beta were amplified from RNA transcripts. With the HTBI primer set, the TCR CDR3 went through a first round of RT-PCR. Each CDR3 protein is one row after TCRdb ran MiXCR on the multiplex PCR reads. Of hundreds of thousands of distinct CDR3 sequences listed, over 35% were seen once; the top ten hold roughly 30%. The sample comprised blood. The source is a woman aged 40 to 49 with Graves' hyperthyroidism.

This chain connects TRBV28 to TRBJ2-6, with 12 bases matching TRBD2. Germline assignment: CDR1 MDHEN and CDR2 SYDVKM. CDR3 length equals 16 residues. V gave up 4 bases and J gave up 2 bases; unmatched junction bases: 0. The CDR3 DNA reads TGTGCCAGCAGTTCTAGCGGGAGGGCTGGGGCCAACGTCCTGACTTTC. Translation: CASSSSGRAGANVLTF.

As to this clonotype: A clone one base away is much larger, so this may be a read error. The chain is built from TRBV9 and TRBJ1-2, with D uncertain. Germline values: CDR1 SGDLS, CDR2 YYNGEE. Trimming removed 0 bases from V and 3 bases from J, with 9 bases in between. The CDR3 has 14 residues. This CDR3 is CASSVGGIDYGYTF. The CDR3 bases are TGTGCCAGCAGCGTAGGAGGTATTGACTATGGCTACACCTTC.

This clonotype was observed many times. The gene calls are TRBV29-1 and TRBJ1-2; D is unclear. CDR1 and CDR2 (germline): SQVTM, ANQGSEA. V was clipped by 3 bases and J by 1 base, with 9 bases between them. This CDR3 is built from 13 residues. The CDR3 loop is CSVEGPDNYGYTF. The CDR3 nucleotides read TGCAGCGTTGAGGGTCCAGATAACTATGGCTACACCTTC.

This clonotype has more than one count but fewer than ten. V and J are TRBV4-3 and TRBJ2-5; D remains unclear. Germline lookup yields CDR1 LGHNA and CDR2 YSLEER. The germline V and J ends were trimmed by 0 bases and 5 bases, with 10 bases remaining between them. The CDR3 runs to 14 residues. CDR3 DNA sequence: TGCGCCAGCAGCCAAGACGGGCAAGGTGAGACCCAGTACTTC. Its translation is CASSQDGQGETQYF.

A note on this clonotype: This may arise from a read error, as a much more abundant clone is one base away. This sequence joins TRBV6-5 and TRBJ1-2, with D perhaps TRBD1 (5 bases). This CDR3 contains 15 residues. Germline CDR1 is MNHEY and CDR2 is SVGAGI. Deletions cut 6 bases from V and 5 bases from J, with 19 bases between. CDR3 bases: TGTGCCAGCAGGGACAAGGGGCGGCAAGCTTATGGCTACACCTTC. Encoded protein: CASRDKGRQAYGYTF.

Ten or more counts support this clonotype. V and J are TRBV5-6 and TRBJ1-5; TRBD1 is a possible D gene (6 bases). Trimming took 4 bases from V and 6 from J, leaving 14 bases between them. The CDR3 totals 14 residues. The V gene's germline CDR1 is SGHDT and CDR2 YYEEEE. DNA of the CDR3: TGTGCCAGCAGCGTCACAGGGTCCGGTCAGCCCCAGCATTTT. Translating it yields CASSVTGSGQPQHF.

The sample holds many counts of this clonotype. The genes are TRBV10-3 and TRBJ2-5; D unclear. V was trimmed by 6 bases and J by 4 bases, leaving 9 bases between them. The length of the CDR3 is 12 residues. Per germline, CDR1 ENHRY and CDR2 SYGVKD. CDR3 sequence (DNA): TGTGCCATCAGCCCTTTCGGAGAGACCCAGTACTTC. This translates into CAISPFGETQYF.

This chain joins TRBV10-2 and TRBJ2-6; D may be TRBD1 (5 bases). This CDR3 is built from 15 residues. Germline loops: CDR1 WSHSY, CDR2 SAAADI. The V and J ends lost 6 bases and 0 bases respectively, with 9 bases between them. CDR3 sequence: CASRARASGANVLTF. In nucleotides, the CDR3 is TGCGCCAGCAGGGCCAGGGCCTCTGGGGCCAACGTCCTGACTTTC.

In its sample, this clonotype was seen a few times. J is TRBJ2-2 and V is TRBV6-5, with TRBD1 matching over 8 bases. Germline CDR1 reads MNHEY; CDR2 reads SVGAGI. V gave up 7 bases and J gave up 8 bases; unmatched junction bases: 6. This CDR3 has 13 amino acids. The CDR3 DNA reads as TGTGCCAGCACCCAGGGGGCGAGGGGGGAGCTGTTTTTT. Translation: CASTQGARGELFF.

Ten or more counts support this clonotype. V usage is TRBV7-9 and J usage is TRBJ2-5; perhaps TRBD1 as D (6 bases). Looked up from germline, CDR1 is SEHNR and CDR2 is FQNEAQ (reference sequence). This CDR3 is built from 16 residues. Trimming shortened V by 1 base and J by 4 bases, and 16 bases separated the two germline ends. Written as DNA, the CDR3 is TGTGCCAGCAGCTTAGGGTTGTCGGACAGACTAGAGACCCAGTACTTC. It encodes CASSLGLSDRLETQYF.

In this sample, this clonotype turned up many times. The rearrangement joins TRBV19 to TRBJ1-3; D ambiguous. V was pared by 7 bases and J by 8 bases, with 18 bases between. This CDR3 spans 14 amino acids. Looked up from germline, CDR1 is LNHDA and CDR2 is SQIVND (reference sequence). The CDR3 spells CASNDGRAVDTIYF. The DNA for the CDR3 is TGTGCCAGTAACGATGGGAGAGCGGTCGACACCATATATTTT. The whole variable domain, remainder taken from reference TRBV19 and TRBJ1-3, is DGGITQSPKYLFRKEGQNVTLSCEQNLNHDAMYWYRQDPGQGLRLIYYSQIVNDFQKGDIAEGYSVSREKKESFPLTVTSAQKNPTAFYLCASNDGRAVDTIYFGEGSWLTVV.

This rearrangement joins TRBV2 to TRBJ2-5, with TRBD1 matching over 9 bases. The end of the DNA aligns better with TRBJ2-7, so the J call may be wrong. This CDR3 spans 15 amino acids. From germline, CDR1 is SNHLY and CDR2 FYNNEI. The CDR3: CASSPGTGMYNEQYF. The CDR3 nucleotides read TGTGCCAGCTCACCAGGGACAGGGATGTATAACGAGCAGTACTTC.

This clonotype was detected only a few times. One end of the junction is discordant with germline, which a read error may explain. The chain uses TRBV4-1 and TRBJ1-2; 9 bases align to TRBD1. There are 17 residues in the CDR3. Germline V gene sequence: CDR1 MGHRA, CDR2 YSYEKL. This CDR3 reads CASSQHRDREGLYGYTF. CDR3 nucleotide sequence: TGTGCCAGCAGCCAACATAGGGACAGGGAAGGTCTCTATGGCTACACCTTC.

On this clonotype: Mismatch with germline at one junction end may stem from a read error. The chain recombines TRBV5-4 with TRBJ1-2, with 7 bases that match TRBD1. This CDR3 has 14 residues. Germline V gives CDR1 SGHNT, CDR2 YYREEE (reference sequence). The CDR3 is CASSLQGLLVMRRF. The CDR3 DNA sequence: TGTGCCAGCAGCTTACAGGGGCTCCTTGTTATGCGGCGCTTC.

This clonotype was picked up many times. The rearrangement uses TRBV7-6 and TRBJ1-1; D might be TRBD1 (6 bases). CDR1 SGHVS and CDR2 FNYEAQ come from the germline V gene. V was cut by 1 base and J by 0 bases, with 9 bases left in between. This CDR3 contains 15 residues. This CDR3 reads CASSLGRGVNTEAFF. The CDR3 nucleotides read TGTGCCAGCAGCTTAGGCAGGGGCGTGAACACTGAAGCTTTCTTT.

This clonotype appeared many times. V and J are TRBV7-9 and TRBJ1-2; no reliable D call. The ends were cut back, 0 bases at V and 5 bases at J, with 13 bases in the middle. This CDR3 has 15 residues. The V gene's germline CDR1 is SEHNR and CDR2 FQNEAQ (reference sequence). The CDR3 region is CASSLASVAGYGYTF. The CDR3 nucleotides read TGTGCCAGCAGCTTAGCGTCAGTGGCTGGGTATGGCTACACCTTC.

V and J are TRBV5-6 and TRBJ2-3, with D unresolved. Trimming took off 0 bases at V and 4 bases at J, with 12 bases between the two ends. Germline V gene lookup returns CDR1 SGHDT and CDR2 YYEEEE. This CDR3 is 15 amino acids long. This CDR3 is CASSLVSLGADTQYF. CDR3 DNA sequence: TGTGCCAGCAGCTTGGTGTCTCTGGGCGCAGATACGCAGTATTTT.

The gene calls are TRBV7-2 and TRBJ1-2; TRBD1 matches at 8 bases. V lost 7 bases to trimming and J lost 6 bases; unmatched junction nucleotides: 10. Germline V gene sequence: CDR1 SGHTA, CDR2 FQGNSA. CDR3 length: 14 amino acids. The CDR3 region has the DNA TGTGCCAGCACCCTAACCAGGGGGCCTGATGGCTACACCTTC. Residues: CASTLTRGPDGYTF. The variable domain in full, completed from reference TRBV7-2 and TRBJ1-2, reads GAGVSQSPSNKVTEKGKDVELRCDPISGHTALYWYRQSLGQGLEFLIYFQGNSAPDKSGLPSDRFSAERTGGSVSTLTIQRTQQEDSAVYLCASTLTRGPDGYTFGSGTRLTVV.

This sequence joins TRBV7-9 and TRBJ1-2; 8 bases fit TRBD1. V gave up 5 bases and J gave up 4 bases; unmatched junction bases: 9. Germline values: CDR1 SEHNR, CDR2 FQNEAQ (reference sequence). The CDR3 has 15 residues. Written as DNA, the CDR3 is TGTGCCAGCAGCCGACTCAGGGGGCGAAGCTATGGCTACACCTTC. Encoded protein: CASSRLRGRSYGYTF.

A few counts support this clonotype. This clone may be a read error of a much larger clone one base away. This chain connects TRBV7-9 to TRBJ1-4; tentative D call: TRBD1 (5 bases). Germline CDR1 SEHNR, CDR2 FQNEAQ (reference sequence). The CDR3 runs to 14 residues. The CDR3 loop is CANSLLGPGEKLFF. The CDR3 DNA reads TGTGCCAACAGCTTATTGGGGCCAGGTGAAAAACTGTTTTTT.

As regards this clonotype: This sequence may be a read error, since a much larger clone differs from it by one base. No conserved phenylalanine or tryptophan ends this CDR3, so it is likely a read error. V and J are TRBV24-1 and TRBJ2-7; D unresolved. The CDR3 consists of 15 residues. V shed 2 bases and J shed 0 bases, with 10 bases lying between them. Germline values: CDR1 KGHDR, CDR2 SFDVKD. Here the CDR3 DNA reads TGTGCCACCAGTGATTCATGGGGTAGCTCCTACGAGCAGTACCTC. Protein product: CATSDSWGSSYEQYL.